These 19 T cell receptor beta chains were sequenced from one sample in a study of blood T cell repertoires in COVID-19. Profiled with immunoSEQ multiplex PCR; TCRdb holds only in-frame clones, not every one. The table has some 250,000 clones, 80% to 85% seen once. The sequencing input was peripheral blood. All receptors derive from a woman aged 18-29 years with acute or convalescent COVID-19.

The CDR3 region has the DNA TGTGCCACCAGCGGGACAGAGTTGTCCTATGGCTACACCTTC. Protein: CATSGTELSYGYTF. The chain joins TRBV15 to TRBJ1-2; 7 bases agree with TRBD1. The CDR3 totals 14 residues. Trimming cost V 5 bases and J 4 bases; bases outside gene matches: 7. CDR1 LNHNV and CDR2 YYDKDF come from the germline V gene (reference sequence). The full variable domain, with the rest looked up from reference TRBV15 and TRBJ1-2, is DAMVIQNPRYQVTQFGKPVTLSCSQTLNHNVMYWYQQKSSQAPKLLFHYYDKDFNNEADTPDNFQSRRPNTSFCFLDIRSPGLGDTAMYLCATSGTELSYGYTFGSGTRLTVV.

V gene TRBV5-1 combines with J gene TRBJ1-2; D possibly corresponds to TRBD1 (6 bases). The CDR3 is 14 amino acids. The germline V gene encodes CDR1 SGHRS and CDR2 YFSETQ. Trimming took off 2 bases at V and 4 bases at J, with 12 bases between the two ends. DNA for the CDR3: TGCGCCAGCAGCTTCGAGGGGGTATCCTATGGCTACACCTTC. Translated: CASSFEGVSYGYTF.

This clone was counted once. The chain recombines TRBV11-2 with TRBJ1-4; D ambiguous. The germline V gene has CDR1 SGHAT and CDR2 FQNNGV. The CDR3 contains 14 residues. The V and J ends lost 7 bases and 0 bases respectively, with 9 bases between them. CDR3 coding DNA: TGTGCCAGCACCCCCACAGCAACTAATGAAAAACTGTTTTTT. As protein: CASTPTATNEKLFF.

V gene TRBV5-5 combines with J gene TRBJ2-1, with TRBD2 matching over 13 bases. Germline CDR1 SGHKS, CDR2 YYEKEE (reference sequence). The CDR3 totals 16 residues. Trimming at V came to 0 bases and at J to 6 bases, leaving 3 bases not matched to a gene. DNA for the CDR3: TGTGCCAGCAGCTTGGACGGGACTAGCGGGACCAATGAGCAGTTCTTC. This gives the protein CASSLDGTSGTNEQFF.

The chain is built from TRBV28 and TRBJ1-1; weak D call: TRBD1 (5 bases). Germline loops: CDR1 MDHEN, CDR2 SYDVKM. V dropped 8 bases and J dropped 0 bases, with 10 bases sitting between them. The CDR3 sequence is 13 residues long. In DNA form, the CDR3 reads TGTGCCAGCGGGCGGGGGGTGAACACTGAAGCTTTCTTT. It yields the protein CASGRGVNTEAFF. The variable domain in full, with the rest retrieved from reference TRBV28 and TRBJ1-1, is DVKVTQSSRYLVKRTGEKVFLECVQDMDHENMFWYRQDPGLGLRLIYFSYDVKMKEKGDIPEGYSVSREKKERFSLILESASTNQTSMYLCASGRGVNTEAFFGQGTRLTVV.

The chain combines TRBV28 with TRBJ1-2; D gene unclear. CDR3 length: 14 amino acids. The germline V gene has CDR1 MDHEN and CDR2 SYDVKM. Trimming took off 9 bases at V and 7 bases at J, with 21 bases between the two ends. The CDR3 DNA follows: TGTGCCAGTGGCCGGTGGGAGCAGGCAAGTGGCTACACCTTC. It encodes CASGRWEQASGYTF.

This clone was seen repeatedly, ten times or more. The V call is TRBV6-4, the J call TRBJ2-3, with 8 bases matching TRBD2. Germline CDR1 reads MRHNA; CDR2 reads SNTAGT. This CDR3 has 15 amino acids. After removal of 4 bases from V and 2 bases from J, the junction contained 5 bases not matched to a gene. CDR3 sequence reads: CASSVNSGNTDTQYF. DNA for the CDR3: TGTGCCAGCAGTGTTAATAGCGGGAACACAGATACGCAGTATTTT.

The chain combines TRBV27 with TRBJ2-3, with 9 bases identical to TRBD2. Per the germline V gene, CDR1 is MNHEY and CDR2 is SMNVEV (reference sequence). The CDR3 has 15 amino acids. The ends lost 4 bases at V and 3 bases at J; junction bases unmatched: 5. The chain's CDR3 is CASSWVAGVTDTQYF. The CDR3 coding sequence is TGTGCCAGCAGTTGGGTAGCGGGAGTTACAGATACGCAGTATTTT.

The chain uses TRBV27 and TRBJ2-7; possible D gene TRBD1, 5 bases. Trimming removed 1 base at V and 6 bases at J, with 13 bases between. The CDR3 contains 14 residues. Germline CDR1 and CDR2: MNHEY and SMNVEV (reference sequence). The CDR3 region is CASSLLGRVSEQYF. The CDR3 nucleotides are TGTGCCAGCAGTTTATTGGGCAGGGTTAGCGAGCAGTACTTC.

The rearrangement joins TRBV7-2 to TRBJ2-1; D perhaps matches TRBD1 (5 bases). Germline V lookup: CDR1 SGHTA, CDR2 FQGNSA. The CDR3 is made up of 15 amino acids. Between the trimmed V and J ends, which lost 4 bases and 9 bases, there was a span of 19 bases. The CDR3 loop reads CASSSQGALLGEQFF. The CDR3 DNA is TGTGCCAGCAGCTCTCAAGGGGCTCTCCTTGGTGAGCAGTTCTTC.

The gene calls are TRBV7-8 and TRBJ1-4; 8 nucleotides align to TRBD1. After removal of 5 bases from V and 5 bases from J, the junction contained 7 bases not matched to a gene. The CDR3 extends over 15 amino acids. Germline V gives CDR1 SGHVS, CDR2 FQNEAQ. The CDR3 bases are TGTGCCAGCAGCACCTTACAGGGGGGCAATGAAAAACTGTTTTTT. Translating gives CASSTLQGGNEKLFF.

With respect to this clone: The junction and the germline gene differ at one end; a read error may be behind it. The rearrangement joins TRBV5-1 to TRBJ1-4; D is unclear. CDR3 length: 14 amino acids. In germline, CDR1 is SGHRS, CDR2 YFSETQ. As DNA, the CDR3 is TGCGCCAGCAGCTTGGCGGGTACTAATGAAAAAGTGTTTTTT. It codes for CASSLAGTNEKVFF. Together with reference TRBV5-1 and TRBJ1-4, the CDR3 gives the full variable domain: KAGVTQTPRYLIKTRGQQVTLSCSPISGHRSVSWYQQTPGQGLQFLFEYFSETQRNKGNFPGRFSGRQFSNSRSEMNVSTLELGDSALYLCASSLAGTNEKVFFGSGTQLSVL.

The V gene is TRBV5-4, the J gene TRBJ2-3, with 8 bases matching TRBD2. CDR3 size: 16 residues. Germline values: CDR1 SGHNT, CDR2 YYREEE (reference sequence). After removal of 1 base from V and 1 base from J, the junction contained 5 bases not matched to a gene. The CDR3 region is CASSLSGGGGTDTQYF. The CDR3 coding sequence is TGTGCCAGCAGCTTGAGCGGGGGAGGGGGCACAGATACGCAGTATTTT.

J is TRBJ1-1 and V is TRBV7-9, with D hard to call. There are 15 residues in the CDR3. The V and J ends lost 1 base and 2 bases respectively, with 11 bases between them. Per the germline V gene, CDR1 is SEHNR and CDR2 is FQNEAQ (reference sequence). As DNA, the CDR3 is TGTGCCAGCAGCTTAGGTGACATAAGAAACACTGAAGCTTTCTTT. Amino acid sequence: CASSLGDIRNTEAFF. The entire variable domain, with the rest obtained from reference TRBV7-9 and TRBJ1-1, is as follows: DTGVSQNPRHKITKRGQNVTFRCDPISEHNRLYWYRQTLGQGPEFLTYFQNEAQLEKSRLLSDRFSAERPKGSFSTLEIQRTEQGDSAMYLCASSLGDIRNTEAFFGQGTRLTVV.

The chain carries TRBV11-3 and TRBJ2-2, with a tentative D call TRBD2 (6 bases). The germline V and J ends were trimmed by 1 base and 4 bases, with 13 bases remaining between them. Germline V gene sequence: CDR1 SGHNT, CDR2 YENEEA. This CDR3 has 16 residues. DNA of the CDR3: TGTGCCAGCAGCTTAGCCGGGCGGGGACTCACCGGGGAGCTGTTTTTT. Encoded protein: CASSLAGRGLTGELFF.

The CDR3: CASSHRAGMSTEAFF. CDR3 nucleotides: TGTGCCAGCAGCCACAGGGCAGGGATGAGCACTGAAGCTTTCTTT. The V gene is TRBV7-9, the J gene TRBJ1-1, with D tentatively TRBD1 (6 bases). V was pared by 5 bases and J by 4 bases, with 17 bases between. This CDR3 has 15 residues. Germline V gene sequence: CDR1 SEHNR, CDR2 FQNEAQ (reference sequence). Looking up the rest from reference TRBV7-9 and TRBJ1-1 gives the full variable domain: DTGVSQNPRHKITKRGQNVTFRCDPISEHNRLYWYRQTLGQGPEFLTYFQNEAQLEKSRLLSDRFSAERPKGSFSTLEIQRTEQGDSAMYLCASSHRAGMSTEAFFGQGTRLTVV.

This chain uses TRBV24-1 with TRBJ2-7; tentatively, D is TRBD2 (5 bases). The CDR3 sequence is 12 residues long. CDR1 and CDR2 from the germline V gene are KGHDR and SFDVKD. V lost 4 bases, J lost 7 bases, and 10 bases lay in between. The CDR3 sequence: CATSDYSGEQYF. In nucleotides, the CDR3 is TGTGCCACCAGTGACTACAGCGGAGAGCAGTACTTC.

This clone was detected only once. V usage is TRBV2 and J usage is TRBJ2-1; 10 nucleotides align to TRBD2. With V trimmed by 4 bases and J by 4 bases, 4 bases remained unmatched. The CDR3 runs to 15 residues. The germline V gene has CDR1 SNHLY and CDR2 FYNNEI. CDR3 DNA sequence: TGTGCCAGCAGTGCTCTAGCGGGAGAATACAATGAGCAGTTCTTC. Its translation: CASSALAGEYNEQFF.

The chain combines TRBV6-6 with TRBJ2-6, with TRBD2 identical over 9 bases. Germline values: CDR1 MNHNY, CDR2 SVGAGI (reference sequence). The V gene end was trimmed by 6 bases and the J gene end by 3 bases; junction bases not matched to a gene: 6. CDR3 size: 16 residues. CDR3 region: CASRGREGSGANVLTF. CDR3 nucleotides: TGTGCCAGCAGGGGGCGGGAGGGTAGTGGGGCCAACGTCCTGACTTTC.